These T cell receptor beta chains were read from a single sample in a study of cytomegalovirus exposure and HLA in healthy donors. Clones were sequenced by immunoSEQ multiplex PCR, and TCRdb holds only the in-frame ones, with some missing. The sample lists about 170,000 clones; roughly 96% were seen once. Sequenced sample: PBMCs. The receptors were gathered from a woman in her late teens or twenties in good health and CMV-seronegative. CDR3s include the opening cysteine and the closing phenylalanine or tryptophan. Each record gives: CDR3 protein, V gene, J gene, CDR3 length.

CDR3 protein: CASSFTGANSPLHF
V gene: TRBV27
J gene: TRBJ1-6
CDR3 length: 14

CDR3 protein: CASSGEKGNYGYTF
V gene: TRBV2
J gene: TRBJ1-2
CDR3 length: 14

CDR3 protein: CASRGTGEENYGYTF
V gene: TRBV10-1
J gene: TRBJ1-2
CDR3 length: 15

CDR3 protein: CASSLSSLEETQYF
V gene: TRBV12-5
J gene: TRBJ2-5
CDR3 length: 14

CDR3 protein: CASSSAGGAEEKLFF
V gene: TRBV5-1
J gene: TRBJ1-4
CDR3 length: 15

CDR3 protein: CASSPGGDGYTF
V gene: TRBV5-1
J gene: TRBJ1-2
CDR3 length: 12

CDR3 protein: CASSPGGSKNIQYF
V gene: TRBV9
J gene: TRBJ2-4
CDR3 length: 14

CDR3 protein: CASSIFGTQTGEQYF
V gene: TRBV19
J gene: TRBJ2-7
CDR3 length: 15

CDR3 protein: CASSVGGAGGMETQYF
V gene: TRBV9
J gene: TRBJ2-5
CDR3 length: 16

CDR3 protein: CASSWFRQGAGGYTF
V gene: TRBV7-2
J gene: TRBJ1-2
CDR3 length: 15

CDR3 protein: CASGLAMNYGYTF
V gene: TRBV12-5
J gene: TRBJ1-2
CDR3 length: 13

CDR3 protein: CASSYGRGNYGYTF
V gene: TRBV6-5
J gene: TRBJ1-2
CDR3 length: 14

CDR3 protein: CASSRTDRNSNSPLHF
V gene: TRBV28
J gene: TRBJ1-6
CDR3 length: 16

CDR3 protein: CASSQDTQGFGYTF
V gene: TRBV4-3
J gene: TRBJ1-2
CDR3 length: 14

CDR3 protein: CASSLDHSPGNTIYF
V gene: TRBV5-1
J gene: TRBJ1-3
CDR3 length: 15

CDR3 protein: CASSLGPRELFF
V gene: TRBV11-3
J gene: TRBJ2-2
CDR3 length: 12

CDR3 protein: CASSVSGGSTDTQYF
V gene: TRBV6-4
J gene: TRBJ2-3
CDR3 length: 15

CDR3 protein: CASSYRLAGGLVEQYF
V gene: TRBV7-8
J gene: TRBJ2-7
CDR3 length: 16

CDR3 protein: CASSDFTRQETQYF
V gene: TRBV25-1
J gene: TRBJ2-5
CDR3 length: 14

CDR3 protein: CASSPTTGAEAFF
V gene: TRBV18
J gene: TRBJ1-1
CDR3 length: 13

CDR3 protein: CATPETAYNEQFF
V gene: TRBV5-8
J gene: TRBJ2-1
CDR3 length: 13

CDR3 protein: CASSSTDRTRTSEAFF
V gene: TRBV5-1
J gene: TRBJ1-1
CDR3 length: 16

CDR3 protein: CASSDYGAHRDRGEQFF
V gene: TRBV25-1
J gene: TRBJ2-1
CDR3 length: 17

CDR3 protein: CASSRSRPSGGSDTQYF
V gene: TRBV27
J gene: TRBJ2-3
CDR3 length: 17

CDR3 protein: CASSAWGGNTEAFF
V gene: TRBV9
J gene: TRBJ1-1
CDR3 length: 14

CDR3 protein: CASSPTPNTEAFF
V gene: TRBV18
J gene: TRBJ1-1
CDR3 length: 13

CDR3 protein: CASSLGRGNTGELFF
V gene: TRBV27
J gene: TRBJ2-2
CDR3 length: 15

CDR3 protein: CASSDSGEKSAGELFF
V gene: TRBV9
J gene: TRBJ2-2
CDR3 length: 16

CDR3 protein: CASSLVRGSSYNEQFF
V gene: TRBV7-8
J gene: TRBJ2-1
CDR3 length: 16

CDR3 protein: CASSRDYNEQFF
V gene: TRBV5-1
J gene: TRBJ2-1
CDR3 length: 12

CDR3 protein: CAWKDQGAGNTIYF
V gene: TRBV30
J gene: TRBJ1-3
CDR3 length: 14

CDR3 protein: CASSFSLANTEAFF
V gene: TRBV5-6
J gene: TRBJ1-1
CDR3 length: 14

CDR3 protein: CASSFGSGGTEAFF
V gene: TRBV7-6
J gene: TRBJ1-1
CDR3 length: 14

CDR3 protein: CASSQAGTGNQPQHF
V gene: TRBV4-1
J gene: TRBJ1-5
CDR3 length: 15

CDR3 protein: CASSLAGVGTDTQYF
V gene: TRBV6-1
J gene: TRBJ2-3
CDR3 length: 15

CDR3 protein: CASSQEYRGAEQYF
V gene: TRBV14
J gene: TRBJ2-7
CDR3 length: 14

CDR3 protein: CASSRTGGGNEQFF
V gene: TRBV4-3
J gene: TRBJ2-1
CDR3 length: 14

CDR3 protein: CASSRGQLQLNTEAFF
V gene: TRBV19
J gene: TRBJ1-1
CDR3 length: 16

CDR3 protein: CASRHSQGWPQHF
V gene: TRBV6-4
J gene: TRBJ1-5
CDR3 length: 13

CDR3 protein: CASSPLKSGGREQYF
V gene: TRBV6-5
J gene: TRBJ2-7
CDR3 length: 15

CDR3 protein: CASSTRTGKNIQYF
V gene: TRBV6-6
J gene: TRBJ2-4
CDR3 length: 14

CDR3 protein: CASSQETQTAYEQYF
V gene: TRBV4-2
J gene: TRBJ2-7
CDR3 length: 15

CDR3 protein: CASSPQVGEKLFF
V gene: TRBV27
J gene: TRBJ1-4
CDR3 length: 13

CDR3 protein: CASSPGTGLYSNQPQHF
V gene: TRBV9
J gene: TRBJ1-5
CDR3 length: 17